This T cell receptor beta chain was sequenced for a study of identical twins. General study points: Researchers reported weaker excess twin sharing in beta out-of-frame sequences. When twins shared out-of-frame alpha sequences, those sequences had excess low generation probability. Within monozygotic twins, out-of-frame TCR alpha sharing was underestimated by the models.

CDR1 is MNHNS, CDR2 SASEGT, per germline. The CDR3 runs 15 residues. V lost 9 bases, J lost 3 bases, and 13 bases stayed unmatched. Template switching added a universal primer site, and cDNA bore unique molecular identifiers. TCRdb reanalysed the 5' RACE reads using MiXCR and keeps one entry per CDR3 protein. The repertoire holds some 260,000 distinct CDR3 sequences, 11% to 15% seen once, with approximately 8.8% in the top ten. This clonotype was recorded a few times. The antigen remains unidentified. The TCR sequence derives from a young woman in good health. The chain recombines TRBV6-1 with TRBJ2-7; 8 bases are a match to TRBD2. Material: memory (CD45RO+) T cells sorted from blood. The CDR3 sequence is CASLPGGGLIYEQYF. The DNA for the CDR3 is TGTGCCAGTCTTCCCGGGGGGGGATTGATCTACGAGCAGTACTTC.